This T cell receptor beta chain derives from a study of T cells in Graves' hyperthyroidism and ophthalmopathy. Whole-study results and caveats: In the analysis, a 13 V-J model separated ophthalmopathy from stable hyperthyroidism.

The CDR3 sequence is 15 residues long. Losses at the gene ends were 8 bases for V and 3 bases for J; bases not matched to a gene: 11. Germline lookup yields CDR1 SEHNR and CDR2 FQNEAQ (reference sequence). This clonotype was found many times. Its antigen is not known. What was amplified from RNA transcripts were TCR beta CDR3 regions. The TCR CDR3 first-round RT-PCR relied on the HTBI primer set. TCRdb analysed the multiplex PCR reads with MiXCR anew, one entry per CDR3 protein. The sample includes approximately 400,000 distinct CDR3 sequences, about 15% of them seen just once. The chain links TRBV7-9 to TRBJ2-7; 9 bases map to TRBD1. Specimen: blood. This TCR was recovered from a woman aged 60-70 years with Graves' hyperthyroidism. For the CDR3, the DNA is TGTGCCAGCGCCACCGGGGGGACAGGGTTCTACGAGCAGTACTTC. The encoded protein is CASATGGTGFYEQYF. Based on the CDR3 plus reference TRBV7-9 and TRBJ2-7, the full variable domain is DTGVSQNPRHKITKRGQNVTFRCDPISEHNRLYWYRQTLGQGPEFLTYFQNEAQLEKSRLLSDRFSAERPKGSFSTLEIQRTEQGDSAMYLCASATGGTGFYEQYFGPGTRLTVT.